This T cell receptor beta chain was obtained from a study of T cell responses to AZD1222 COVID-19 vaccine. Study-level results: White British people made up most donors, females outnumbered males, and clonal diversity was possibly underestimated. Every sample of the repertoires postdated the peak T cell response. Rises in breadth and depth of Spike-specific TCRs came after two AZD1222 doses.

The CDR3 is 14 residues long. Germline-derived CDR1 and CDR2 are MNHEY and SMNVEV (reference sequence). Trimming removed 6 bases at V and 5 bases at J, with 16 bases between. Profiled with immunoSEQ multiplex PCR; TCRdb holds only in-frame clones, not every one. The sample contains under 80,000 clones, 65% to 85% of which appear only once. This clone has a handful of counts. Its matching antigen is unknown. This receptor was identified in an adult who received the AZD1222 COVID-19 vaccine. The sample was peripheral blood, taken 28 days after the second AZD1222 dose. J is TRBJ2-5 and V is TRBV27; possibly TRBD2 for D (6 bases). The CDR3 here is CASRPPGGRETQYF. In DNA, the CDR3 is TGTGCCAGCAGGCCGCCGGGTGGGAGGGAGACCCAGTACTTC.